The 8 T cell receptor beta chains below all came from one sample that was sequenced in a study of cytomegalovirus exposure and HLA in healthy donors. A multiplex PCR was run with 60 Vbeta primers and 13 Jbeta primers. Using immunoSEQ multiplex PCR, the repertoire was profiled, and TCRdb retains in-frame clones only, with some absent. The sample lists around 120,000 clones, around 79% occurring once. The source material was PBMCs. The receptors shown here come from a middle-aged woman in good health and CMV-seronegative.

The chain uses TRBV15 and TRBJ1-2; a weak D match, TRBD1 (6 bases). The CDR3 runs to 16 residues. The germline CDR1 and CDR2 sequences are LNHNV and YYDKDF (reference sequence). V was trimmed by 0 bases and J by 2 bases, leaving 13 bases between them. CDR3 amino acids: CATSRDRSGVNYGYTF. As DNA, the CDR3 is TGTGCCACCAGCAGAGATCGATCAGGGGTGAACTATGGCTACACCTTC.

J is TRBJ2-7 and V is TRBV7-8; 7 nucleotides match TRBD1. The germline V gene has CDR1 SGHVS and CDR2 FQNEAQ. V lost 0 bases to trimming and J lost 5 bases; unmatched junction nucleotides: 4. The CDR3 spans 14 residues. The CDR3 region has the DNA TGTGCCAGCAGCTTAGCTCCTACAGGGGACGAGCAGTACTTC. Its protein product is CASSLAPTGDEQYF.

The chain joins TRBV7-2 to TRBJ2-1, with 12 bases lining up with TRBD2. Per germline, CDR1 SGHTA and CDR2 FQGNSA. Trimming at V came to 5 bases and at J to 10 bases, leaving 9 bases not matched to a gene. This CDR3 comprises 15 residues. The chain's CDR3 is CASSTRLAGDEEQFF. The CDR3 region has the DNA TGTGCCAGCAGCACCCGACTAGCGGGAGACGAGGAGCAGTTCTTC. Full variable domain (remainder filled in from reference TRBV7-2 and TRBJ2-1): GAGVSQSPSNKVTEKGKDVELRCDPISGHTALYWYRQSLGQGLEFLIYFQGNSAPDKSGLPSDRFSAERTGGSVSTLTIQRTQQEDSAVYLCASSTRLAGDEEQFFGPGTRLTVL.

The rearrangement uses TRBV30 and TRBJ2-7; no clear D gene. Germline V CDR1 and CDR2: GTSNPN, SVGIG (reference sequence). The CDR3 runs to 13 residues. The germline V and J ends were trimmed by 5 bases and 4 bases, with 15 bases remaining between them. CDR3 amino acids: CAWPGANPYEQYF. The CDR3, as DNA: TGTGCCTGGCCCGGAGCGAATCCTTACGAGCAGTACTTC.

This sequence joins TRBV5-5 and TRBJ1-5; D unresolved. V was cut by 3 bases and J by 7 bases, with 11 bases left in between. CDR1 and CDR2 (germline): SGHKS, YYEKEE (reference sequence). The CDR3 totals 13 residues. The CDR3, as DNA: TGTGCCAGCAGCTCAAGTCATGCGCAGCCCCAGCATTTT. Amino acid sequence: CASSSSHAQPQHF.

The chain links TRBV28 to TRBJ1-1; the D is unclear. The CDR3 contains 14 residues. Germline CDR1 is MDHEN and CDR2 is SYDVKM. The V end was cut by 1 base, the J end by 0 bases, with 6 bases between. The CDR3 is CASSLLTMNTEAFF. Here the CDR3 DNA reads TGTGCCAGCAGTTTATTGACTATGAACACTGAAGCTTTCTTT.

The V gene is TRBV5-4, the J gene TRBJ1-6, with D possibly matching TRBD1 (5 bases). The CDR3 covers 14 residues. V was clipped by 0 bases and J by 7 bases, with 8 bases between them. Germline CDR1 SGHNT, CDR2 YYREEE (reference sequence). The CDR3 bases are TGTGCCAGCAGCTTGGTAGGACAAAATTCACCCCTCCACTTT. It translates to CASSLVGQNSPLHF.

CDR3 region: CASIYTPGSGNTIYF. The CDR3 bases are TGTGCCAGCATCTATACCCCGGGCTCTGGAAACACCATATATTTT. The chain uses TRBV6-7 and TRBJ1-3; unclear D gene. TRBV6-7 is an open reading frame whose function is uncertain. This CDR3 has 15 amino acids. V was trimmed by 7 bases and J by 0 bases, leaving 13 bases between them.